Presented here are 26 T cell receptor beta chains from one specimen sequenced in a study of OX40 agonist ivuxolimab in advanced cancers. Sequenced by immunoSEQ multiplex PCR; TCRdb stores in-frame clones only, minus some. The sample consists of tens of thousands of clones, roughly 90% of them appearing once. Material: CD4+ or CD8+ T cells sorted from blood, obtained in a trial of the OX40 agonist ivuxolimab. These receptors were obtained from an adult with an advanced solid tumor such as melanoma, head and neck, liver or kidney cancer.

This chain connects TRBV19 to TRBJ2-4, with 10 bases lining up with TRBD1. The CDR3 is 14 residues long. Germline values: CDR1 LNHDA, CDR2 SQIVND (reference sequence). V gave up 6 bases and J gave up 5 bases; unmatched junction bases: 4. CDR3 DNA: TGTGCCAGTAGGCCCGGGACAGGGGAAAACATTCAGTACTTC. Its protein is CASRPGTGENIQYF.

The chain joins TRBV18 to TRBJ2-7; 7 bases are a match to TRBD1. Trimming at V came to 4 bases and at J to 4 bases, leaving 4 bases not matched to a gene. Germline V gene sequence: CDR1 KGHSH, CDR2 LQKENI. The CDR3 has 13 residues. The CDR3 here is CASSLRGQYEQYF. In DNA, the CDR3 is TGTGCCAGCTCACTACGGGGACAGTACGAGCAGTACTTC.

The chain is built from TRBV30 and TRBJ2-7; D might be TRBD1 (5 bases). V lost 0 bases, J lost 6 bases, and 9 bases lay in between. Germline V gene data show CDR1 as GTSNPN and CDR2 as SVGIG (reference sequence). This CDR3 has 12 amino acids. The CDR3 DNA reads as TGTGCCTGGAGTGTCAGGGCCAGCGAGCAGTACTTC. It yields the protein CAWSVRASEQYF.

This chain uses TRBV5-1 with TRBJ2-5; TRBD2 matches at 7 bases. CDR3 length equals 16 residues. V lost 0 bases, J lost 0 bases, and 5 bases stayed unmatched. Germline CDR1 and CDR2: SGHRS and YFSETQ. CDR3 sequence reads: CASSLGLADYQETQYF. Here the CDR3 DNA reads TGCGCCAGCAGCTTGGGTCTAGCGGACTACCAAGAGACCCAGTACTTC.

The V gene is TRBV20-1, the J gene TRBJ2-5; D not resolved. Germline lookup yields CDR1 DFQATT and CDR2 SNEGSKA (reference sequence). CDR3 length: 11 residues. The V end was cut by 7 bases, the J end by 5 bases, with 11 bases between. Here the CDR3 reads CSVPRAETQYF. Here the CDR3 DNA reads TGCAGTGTTCCCCGGGCCGAGACCCAGTACTTC.

The DNA of the CDR3 is TGTGCCAGCAGTTCCCCGGGGACAACCTACGAGCAGTACTTC. It specifies CASSSPGTTYEQYF. The rearrangement links TRBV27 to TRBJ2-7; D is possibly TRBD1 (6 bases). CDR1 and CDR2 from the germline V gene are MNHEY and SMNVEV (reference sequence). V lost 4 bases to trimming and J lost 2 bases, with 12 bases between them. The CDR3 extends over 14 amino acids.

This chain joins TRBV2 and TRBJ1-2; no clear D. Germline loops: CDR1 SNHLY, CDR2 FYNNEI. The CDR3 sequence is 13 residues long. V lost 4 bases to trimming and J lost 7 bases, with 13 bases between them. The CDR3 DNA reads TGTGCCAGCAGTGGCTCGGGTTCGAGTGGCTACACCTTC. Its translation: CASSGSGSSGYTF.

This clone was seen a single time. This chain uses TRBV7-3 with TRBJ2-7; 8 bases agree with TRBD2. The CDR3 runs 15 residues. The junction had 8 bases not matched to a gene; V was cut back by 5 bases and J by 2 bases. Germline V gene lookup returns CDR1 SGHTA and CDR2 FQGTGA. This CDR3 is CASSPTSSGAYEQYF. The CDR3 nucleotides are TGTGCCAGCAGCCCAACCAGTAGCGGGGCCTACGAGCAGTACTTC.

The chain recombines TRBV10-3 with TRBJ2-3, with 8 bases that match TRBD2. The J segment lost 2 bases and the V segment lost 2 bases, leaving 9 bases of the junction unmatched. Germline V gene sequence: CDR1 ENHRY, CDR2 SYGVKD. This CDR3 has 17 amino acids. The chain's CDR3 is CAISEPLAGRFTDTQYF. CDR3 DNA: TGTGCCATCAGTGAGCCTCTAGCGGGTAGATTCACAGATACGCAGTATTTT.

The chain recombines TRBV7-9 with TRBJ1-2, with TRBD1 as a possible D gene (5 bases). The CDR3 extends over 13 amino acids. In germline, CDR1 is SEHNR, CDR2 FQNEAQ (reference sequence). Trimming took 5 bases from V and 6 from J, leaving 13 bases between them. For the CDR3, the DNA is TGTGCCAGCAGCAAGACAGTGGAGAATGGCTACACCTTC. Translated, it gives CASSKTVENGYTF.

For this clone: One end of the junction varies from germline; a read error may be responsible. The DNA of the CDR3 is TGTGCCAGCAGTTACAAAGGGATCCGGGGAGCTGTTTTT. Residues: CASSYKGIRGAVF. The chain joins TRBV6-7 to TRBJ2-2, with D perhaps matching TRBD2 (5 bases). TRBV6-7 belongs to the ORF category, with a function that is uncertain. The CDR3 has 13 residues.

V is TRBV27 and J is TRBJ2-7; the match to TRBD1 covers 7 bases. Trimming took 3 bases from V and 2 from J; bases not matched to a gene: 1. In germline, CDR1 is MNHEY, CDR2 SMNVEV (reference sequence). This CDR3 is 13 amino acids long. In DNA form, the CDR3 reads TGTGCCAGCAGTTTGCAGGGGGCCTACGAGCAGTACTTC. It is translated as CASSLQGAYEQYF.

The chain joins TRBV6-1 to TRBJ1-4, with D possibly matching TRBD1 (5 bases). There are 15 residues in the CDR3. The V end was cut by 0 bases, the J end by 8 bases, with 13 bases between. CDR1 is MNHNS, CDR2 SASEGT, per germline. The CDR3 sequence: CASSEAGALREKLFF. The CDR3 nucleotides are TGTGCCAGCAGTGAAGCAGGGGCGCTTAGGGAAAAACTGTTTTTT.

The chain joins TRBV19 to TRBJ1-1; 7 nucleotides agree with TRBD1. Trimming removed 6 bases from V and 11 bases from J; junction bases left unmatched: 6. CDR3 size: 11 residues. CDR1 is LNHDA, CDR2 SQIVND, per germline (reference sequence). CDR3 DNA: TGTGCCAGTAGCGTTGACAGGGAGGCTTTCTTT. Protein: CASSVDREAFF.

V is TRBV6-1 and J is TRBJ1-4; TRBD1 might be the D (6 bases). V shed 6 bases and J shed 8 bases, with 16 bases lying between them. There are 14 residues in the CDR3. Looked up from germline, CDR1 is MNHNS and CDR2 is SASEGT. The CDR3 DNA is TGTGCCAGCAGCCCAGGGGCAGTAAGGGAAAAACTGTTTTTT. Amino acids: CASSPGAVREKLFF.

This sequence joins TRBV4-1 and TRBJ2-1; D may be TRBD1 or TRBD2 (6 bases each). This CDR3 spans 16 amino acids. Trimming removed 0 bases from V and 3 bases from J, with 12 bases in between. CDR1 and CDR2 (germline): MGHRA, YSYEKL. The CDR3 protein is CASSQDPGALYNEQFF. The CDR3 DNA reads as TGCGCCAGCAGCCAAGACCCGGGGGCACTCTACAATGAGCAGTTCTTC.

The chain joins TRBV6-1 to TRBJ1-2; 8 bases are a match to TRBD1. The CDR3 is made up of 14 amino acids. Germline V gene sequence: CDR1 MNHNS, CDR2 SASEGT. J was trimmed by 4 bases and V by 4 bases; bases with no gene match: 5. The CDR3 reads CASSADRALYGYTF. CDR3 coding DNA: TGTGCCAGCAGTGCGGACAGGGCTCTCTATGGCTACACCTTC.

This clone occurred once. The DNA for the CDR3 is TGTGCCAGCAGCTTAATGAGGGTAGGAGAATACCGGGCCATTAGGGCCAACGTCCTGACTTTC. This codes for CASSLMRVGEYRAIRANVLTF. The rearrangement uses TRBV7-3 and TRBJ2-6; possible D gene TRBD2, 5 bases. This CDR3 is built from 21 residues. The germline CDR1 and CDR2 sequences are SGHTA and FQGTGA. V was trimmed by 1 base and J by 5 bases, leaving 27 bases between them.

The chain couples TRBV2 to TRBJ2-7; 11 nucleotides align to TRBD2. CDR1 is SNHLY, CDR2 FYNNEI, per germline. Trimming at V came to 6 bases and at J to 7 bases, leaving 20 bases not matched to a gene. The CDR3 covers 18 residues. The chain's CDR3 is CASRSGTSGSSPPREQYF. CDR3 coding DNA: TGTGCCAGCAGATCCGGGACTAGCGGTTCTTCACCCCCTCGGGAGCAGTACTTC.

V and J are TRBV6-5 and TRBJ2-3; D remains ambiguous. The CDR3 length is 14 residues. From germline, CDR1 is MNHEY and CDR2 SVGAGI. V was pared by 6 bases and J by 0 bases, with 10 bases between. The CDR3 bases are TGTGCCAGCAGGTTGGTGTTTAGCACAGATACGCAGTATTTT. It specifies CASRLVFSTDTQYF.

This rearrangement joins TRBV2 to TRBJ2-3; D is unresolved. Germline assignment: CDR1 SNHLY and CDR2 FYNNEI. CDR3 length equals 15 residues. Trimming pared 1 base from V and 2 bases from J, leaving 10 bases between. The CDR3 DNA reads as TGTGCCAGCAGTGAAGTGGGAATCACCACAGATACGCAGTATTTT. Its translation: CASSEVGITTDTQYF.

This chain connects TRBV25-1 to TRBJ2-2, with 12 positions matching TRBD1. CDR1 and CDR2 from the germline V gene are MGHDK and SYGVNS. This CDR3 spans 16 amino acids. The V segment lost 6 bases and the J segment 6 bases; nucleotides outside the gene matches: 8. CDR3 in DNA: TGTGCCAGCAGGAAACCGGGACAGGGGGCAGCCGGGGAGCTGTTTTTT. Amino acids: CASRKPGQGAAGELFF.

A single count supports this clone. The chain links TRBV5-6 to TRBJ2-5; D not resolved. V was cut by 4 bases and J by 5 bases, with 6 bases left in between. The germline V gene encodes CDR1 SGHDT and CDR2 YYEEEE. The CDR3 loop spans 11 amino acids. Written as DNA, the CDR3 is TGTGCCAGCAGCCAAGGGGAGACCCAGTACTTC. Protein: CASSQGETQYF.

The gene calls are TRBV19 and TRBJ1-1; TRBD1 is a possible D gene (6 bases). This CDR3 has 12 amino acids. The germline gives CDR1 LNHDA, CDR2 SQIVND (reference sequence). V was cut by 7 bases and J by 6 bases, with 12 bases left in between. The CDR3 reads CASTTGFAEAFF. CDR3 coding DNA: TGTGCCAGTACTACAGGGTTCGCTGAAGCTTTCTTT.

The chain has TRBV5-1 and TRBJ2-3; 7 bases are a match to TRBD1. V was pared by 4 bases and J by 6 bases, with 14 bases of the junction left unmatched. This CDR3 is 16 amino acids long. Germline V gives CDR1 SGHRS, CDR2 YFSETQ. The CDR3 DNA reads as TGCGCCAGCAGCCCGGGCCGGGACAGCAGCTCCGATACGCAGTATTTT. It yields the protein CASSPGRDSSSDTQYF.

This chain's CDR3 is CASSYNRGNEQFF. For the CDR3, the DNA is TGTGCCAGCAGTTACAACAGGGGCAATGAGCAGTTCTTC. This chain connects TRBV6-6 to TRBJ2-1; 7 bases align to TRBD1. Germline V gives CDR1 MNHNY, CDR2 SVGAGI (reference sequence). After removal of 2 bases from V and 6 bases from J, the junction contained 1 base not matched to a gene. The CDR3 runs 13 residues.